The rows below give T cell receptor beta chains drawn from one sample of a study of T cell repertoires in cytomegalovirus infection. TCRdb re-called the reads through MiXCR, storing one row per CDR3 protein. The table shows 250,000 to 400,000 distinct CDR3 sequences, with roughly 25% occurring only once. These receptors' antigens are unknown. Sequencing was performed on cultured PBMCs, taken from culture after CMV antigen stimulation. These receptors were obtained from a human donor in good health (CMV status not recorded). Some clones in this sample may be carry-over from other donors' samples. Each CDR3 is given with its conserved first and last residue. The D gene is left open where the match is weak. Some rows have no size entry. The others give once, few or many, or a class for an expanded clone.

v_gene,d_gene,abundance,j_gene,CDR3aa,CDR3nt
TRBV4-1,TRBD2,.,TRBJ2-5,CASSQDWGGSNPPETQYF,TGCGCCAGCAGCCAAGATTGGGGCGGGAGTAATCCCCCAGAGACCCAGTACTTC
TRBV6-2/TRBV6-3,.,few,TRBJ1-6,CASSYSTGVDSPLHF,TGTGCCAGCAGTTACTCGACGGGGGTTGATTCACCCCTCCACTTT
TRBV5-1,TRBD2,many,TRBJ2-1,CASSLAGTLAGGLSEQFF,TGCGCCAGCAGCTTGGCCGGAACCTTAGCGGGAGGGCTGAGTGAGCAGTTCTTC
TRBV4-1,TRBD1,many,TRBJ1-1,CASSQDSGGRGEAFF,TGCGCCAGCAGCCAAGATTCAGGGGGGCGGGGTGAAGCTTTCTTT
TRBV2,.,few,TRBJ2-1,CASSEITGPYNEQFF,TGTGCCAGCAGTGAAATAACAGGACCCTACAATGAGCAGTTCTTC
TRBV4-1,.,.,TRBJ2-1,CASSPIPGATYNEQFF,TGCGCCAGCAGCCCCATTCCGGGGGCGACCTACAATGAGCAGTTCTTC
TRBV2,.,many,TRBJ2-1,CASSEGGRRYNEQFF,TGTGCCAGCAGTGAAGGGGGGCGGCGATACAATGAGCAGTTCTTC
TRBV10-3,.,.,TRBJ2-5,CATALKKQGLQETQYF,TGTGCCACGGCCCTAAAGAAGCAGGGACTTCAAGAGACCCAGTACTTC
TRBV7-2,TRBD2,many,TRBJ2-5,CASRPRTSEETQYF,TGTGCCAGCAGACCGAGGACTAGCGAAGAGACCCAGTACTTC
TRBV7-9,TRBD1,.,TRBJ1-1,CASSLVGTVNTEAFF,TGTGCCAGCAGCTTAGTTGGGACAGTGAACACTGAAGCTTTCTTT
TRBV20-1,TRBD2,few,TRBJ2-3,CSARGLGGGTQYF,TGCAGTGCTAGGGGACTAGGGGGGGGTACGCAGTATTTT
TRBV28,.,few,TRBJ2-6,CASSLWGAGANVLTF,TGTGCCAGCAGTTTATGGGGGGCTGGGGCCAACGTCCTGACTTTC